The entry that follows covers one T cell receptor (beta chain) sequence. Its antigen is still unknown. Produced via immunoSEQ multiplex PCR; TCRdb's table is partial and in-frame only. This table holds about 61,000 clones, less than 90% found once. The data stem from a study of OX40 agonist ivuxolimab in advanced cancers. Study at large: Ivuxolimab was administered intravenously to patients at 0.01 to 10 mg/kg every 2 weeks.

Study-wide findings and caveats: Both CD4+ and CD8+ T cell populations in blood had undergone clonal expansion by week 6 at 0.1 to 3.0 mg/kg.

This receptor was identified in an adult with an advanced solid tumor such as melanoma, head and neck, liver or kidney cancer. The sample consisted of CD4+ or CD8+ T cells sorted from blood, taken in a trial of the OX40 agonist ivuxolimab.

The CDR3 nucleotides are TGCGCCAGCAGTGAGTCCGGGCAGGGGGCTAGAGGAGCTTTCTTT. Its protein product is CASSESGQGARGAFF. The J gene is TRBJ1-1, the V gene TRBV10-1; 8 bases are shared with TRBD1. Germline V gene data show CDR1 as WNHNN and CDR2 as SYGVQD (reference sequence). V shed 0 bases and J 10 bases; nucleotides not matched to a gene: 10. This CDR3 comprises 15 residues.